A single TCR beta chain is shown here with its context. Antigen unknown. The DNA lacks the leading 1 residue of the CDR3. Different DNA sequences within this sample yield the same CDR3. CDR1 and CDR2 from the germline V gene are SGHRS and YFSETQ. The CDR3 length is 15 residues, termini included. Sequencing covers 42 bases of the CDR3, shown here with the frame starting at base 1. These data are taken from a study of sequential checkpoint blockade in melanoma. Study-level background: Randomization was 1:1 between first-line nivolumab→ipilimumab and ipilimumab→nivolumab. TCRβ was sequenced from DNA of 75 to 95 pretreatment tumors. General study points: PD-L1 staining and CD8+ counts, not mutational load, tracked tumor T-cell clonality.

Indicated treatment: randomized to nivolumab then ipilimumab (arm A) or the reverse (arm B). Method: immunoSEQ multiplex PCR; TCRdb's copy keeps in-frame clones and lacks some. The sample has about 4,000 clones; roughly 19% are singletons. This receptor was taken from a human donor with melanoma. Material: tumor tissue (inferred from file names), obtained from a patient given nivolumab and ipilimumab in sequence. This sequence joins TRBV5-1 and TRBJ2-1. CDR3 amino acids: CASSLNSGTRNEQFF. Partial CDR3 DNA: GCCAGCAGCCTAAACTCCGGGACGCGGAATGAGCAGTTCTTC.